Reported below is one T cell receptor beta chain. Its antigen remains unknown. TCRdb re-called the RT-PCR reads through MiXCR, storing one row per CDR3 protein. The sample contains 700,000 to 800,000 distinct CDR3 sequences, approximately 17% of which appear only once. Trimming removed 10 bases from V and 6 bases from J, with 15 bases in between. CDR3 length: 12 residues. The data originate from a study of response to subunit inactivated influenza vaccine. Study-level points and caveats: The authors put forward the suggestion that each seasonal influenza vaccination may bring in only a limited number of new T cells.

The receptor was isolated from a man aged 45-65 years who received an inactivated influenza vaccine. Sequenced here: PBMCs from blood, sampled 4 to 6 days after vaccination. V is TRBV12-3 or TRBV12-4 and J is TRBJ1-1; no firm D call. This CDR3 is CATTFLTAEAFF. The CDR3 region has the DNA TGTGCCACCACATTCCTCACGGCTGAAGCTTTCTTT.